This T cell receptor (beta chain) stems from a study of T cells in Graves' hyperthyroidism and ophthalmopathy. Study-level background: Peripheral blood draws took place at initial diagnosis, ahead of any treatment.

Patients aged 18 to 65 with hyperthyroidism were newly diagnosed, with duration under 2 months. Pregnant or lactating patients were excluded, as were those with uncontrolled infection or other autoimmune disease. This clonotype was seen ten or more times. The TCR beta CDR3 regions underwent amplification using RNA transcripts as the source. An initial round of RT-PCR targeting the TCR CDR3 relied on the HTBI primer set. TCRdb reprocessed the multiplex PCR reads with MiXCR, giving one entry per CDR3 protein. The profile covers more than 300,000 distinct CDR3 sequences, with about 15% appearing a single time and about 26% taken by the ten largest. The CDR3 covers 12 residues. Looked up from germline, CDR1 is DFQATT and CDR2 is SNEGSKA (reference sequence). Trimming took 5 bases from V and 7 from J; bases not matched to a gene: 6.

The V call is TRBV20-1, the J call TRBJ2-3, with 7 bases identical to TRBD1. The TCR originated in a woman aged 25-40 years with Graves' hyperthyroidism. Source material: blood. The chain's CDR3 is CSAPPGQYTQYF. In DNA, the CDR3 is TGCAGTGCTCCTCCGGGACAGTATACGCAGTATTTT.